The T cell receptor beta chain under discussion was sequenced for a study of siplizumab effects on memory and regulatory T cells. With respect to this clone: The antigen is undetermined.

Study observations and caveats: In siplizumab cultures, the suppressive function of proliferating Tregs remained unconfirmed. Sequences below about 10^-5 frequency were poorly captured. As a result, only a minor fraction of alloreactive clones mapped to unstimulated subsets. Mappable alloreactive CD4+ clones were on average 68.8% Treg-derived with siplizumab, 26.9% in controls.

The repertoire was sequenced with immunoSEQ multiplex PCR; TCRdb's copy has only in-frame clones and lacks some. Here the sample spans about 82,000 clones, 87% being singletons. CDR3 length equals 13 residues. Germline V lookup: CDR1 MNHEY, CDR2 SVGAGI. J lost 3 bases, V lost 6 bases, and 2 bases had no gene match. This receptor was identified in a human donor in good health. Material: Tregs sorted from blood. The chain uses TRBV6-5 and TRBJ1-1; 9 bases fit TRBD1. The CDR3: CASRTGGYTEAFF. CDR3 nucleotides: TGTGCCAGCAGAACAGGGGGCTACACTGAAGCTTTCTTT.